This T cell receptor beta chain was identified in a study of OX40 agonist ivuxolimab in advanced cancers. Overall study: While on treatment, patients had intravenous ivuxolimab at 0.01 to 10 mg/kg every 2 weeks. Eligibility admitted prior anti-PD-1, anti-PD-L1 or anti-CTLA-4 therapy; 35% to 40% had some. Study results and caveats: In the 0.1 to 3.0 mg/kg range, CD4+ and CD8+ blood T cells had expanded clonally by week 6. Patients who responded partially at 0.1-3.0 mg/kg showed clonal expansion ranking among the lowest.

A note on this clone: The antigen is unknown.

Assay: immunoSEQ multiplex PCR; the TCRdb copy retains only in-frame clones and omits some. The table lists about 60,000 clones, roughly 84% of them singletons. The CDR3 totals 16 residues. The V segment lost 4 bases and the J segment 1 base; nucleotides outside the gene matches: 13. The V gene's germline CDR1 is SQVTM and CDR2 ANQGSEA. This chain links TRBV29-1 with TRBJ2-7; 7 nucleotides match TRBD2. This sequence originates from an adult with an advanced solid tumor such as melanoma, head and neck, liver or kidney cancer. The sequencing used CD4+ or CD8+ T cells sorted from blood, collected in a trial of the OX40 agonist ivuxolimab. As DNA, the CDR3 is TGCAGCGTTGTTGGATTAGCGGGCCCTACTTCCTACGAGCAGTACTTC. Translation: CSVVGLAGPTSYEQYF.